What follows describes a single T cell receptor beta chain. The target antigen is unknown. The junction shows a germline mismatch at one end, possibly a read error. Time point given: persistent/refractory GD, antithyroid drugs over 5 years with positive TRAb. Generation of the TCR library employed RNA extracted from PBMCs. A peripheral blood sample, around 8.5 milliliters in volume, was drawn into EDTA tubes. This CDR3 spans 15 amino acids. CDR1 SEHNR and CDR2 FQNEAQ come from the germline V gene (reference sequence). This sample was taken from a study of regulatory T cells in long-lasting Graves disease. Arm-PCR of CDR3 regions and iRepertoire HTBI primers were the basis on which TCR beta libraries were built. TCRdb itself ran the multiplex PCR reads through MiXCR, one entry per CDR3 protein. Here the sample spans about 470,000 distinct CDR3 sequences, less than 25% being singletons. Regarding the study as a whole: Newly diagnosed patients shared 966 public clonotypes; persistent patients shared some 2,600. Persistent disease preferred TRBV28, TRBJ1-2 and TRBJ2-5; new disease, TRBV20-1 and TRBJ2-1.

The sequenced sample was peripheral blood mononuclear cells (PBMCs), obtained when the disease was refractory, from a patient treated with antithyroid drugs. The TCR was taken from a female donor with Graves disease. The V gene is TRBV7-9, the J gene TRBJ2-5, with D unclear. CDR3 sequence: CASSQTFTDQETQYF. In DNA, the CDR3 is TGTGCCAGCAGTCAAACGTTCACGGATCAAGAAACCCAGTACTTC.